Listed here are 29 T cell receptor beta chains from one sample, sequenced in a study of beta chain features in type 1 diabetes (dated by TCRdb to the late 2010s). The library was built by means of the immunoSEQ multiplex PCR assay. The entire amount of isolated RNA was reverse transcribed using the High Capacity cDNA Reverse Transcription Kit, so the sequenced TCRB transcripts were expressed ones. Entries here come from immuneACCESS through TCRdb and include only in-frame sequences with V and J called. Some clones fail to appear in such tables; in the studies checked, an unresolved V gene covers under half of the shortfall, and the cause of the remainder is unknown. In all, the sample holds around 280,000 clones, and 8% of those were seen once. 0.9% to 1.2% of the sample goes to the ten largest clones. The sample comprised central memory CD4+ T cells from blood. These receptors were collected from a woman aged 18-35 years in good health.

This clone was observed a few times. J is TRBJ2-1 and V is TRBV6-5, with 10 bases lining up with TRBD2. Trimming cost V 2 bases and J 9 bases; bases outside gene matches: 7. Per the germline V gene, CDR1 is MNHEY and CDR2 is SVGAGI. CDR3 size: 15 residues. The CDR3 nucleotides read TGTGCCAGCAGTTACGGAGCGGGGGGGCTTGGTGAGCAGTTCTTC. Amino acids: CASSYGAGGLGEQFF.

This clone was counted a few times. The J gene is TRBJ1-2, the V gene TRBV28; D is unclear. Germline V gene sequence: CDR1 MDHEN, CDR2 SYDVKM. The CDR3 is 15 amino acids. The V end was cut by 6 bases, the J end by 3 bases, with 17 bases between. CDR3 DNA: TGTGCCAGCAGATCCCCCGTGGGCGACGACTATGGCTACACCTTC. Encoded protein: CASRSPVGDDYGYTF.

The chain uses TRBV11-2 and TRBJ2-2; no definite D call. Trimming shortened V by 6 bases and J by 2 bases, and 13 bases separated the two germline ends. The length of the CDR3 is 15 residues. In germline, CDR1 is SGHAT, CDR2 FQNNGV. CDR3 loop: CASREGVANTGELFF. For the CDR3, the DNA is TGTGCCAGCAGGGAAGGTGTCGCCAACACCGGGGAGCTGTTTTTT.

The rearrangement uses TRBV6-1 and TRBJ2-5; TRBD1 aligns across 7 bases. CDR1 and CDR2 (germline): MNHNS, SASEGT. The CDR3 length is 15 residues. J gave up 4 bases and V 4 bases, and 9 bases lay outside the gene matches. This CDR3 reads CASSAYRDSGETQYF. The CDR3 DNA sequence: TGTGCCAGCAGTGCCTATCGGGACAGTGGAGAGACCCAGTACTTC.

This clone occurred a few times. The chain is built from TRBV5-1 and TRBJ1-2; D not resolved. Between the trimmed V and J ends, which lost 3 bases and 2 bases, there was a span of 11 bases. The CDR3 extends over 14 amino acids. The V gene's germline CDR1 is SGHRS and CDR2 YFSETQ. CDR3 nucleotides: TGCGCCAGCAGCTCGGACCTTCGAAACTATGGCTACACCTTC. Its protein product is CASSSDLRNYGYTF.

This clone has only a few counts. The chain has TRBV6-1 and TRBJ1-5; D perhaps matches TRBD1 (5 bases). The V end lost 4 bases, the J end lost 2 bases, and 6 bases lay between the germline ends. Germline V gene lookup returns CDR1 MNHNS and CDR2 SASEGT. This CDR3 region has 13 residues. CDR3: CASSVQGNQPQHF. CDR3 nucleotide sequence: TGTGCCAGCAGTGTACAGGGCAATCAGCCCCAGCATTTT.

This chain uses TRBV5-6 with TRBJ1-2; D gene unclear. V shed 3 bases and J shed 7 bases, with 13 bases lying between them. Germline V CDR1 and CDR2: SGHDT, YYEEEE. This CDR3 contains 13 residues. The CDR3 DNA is TGTGCCAGCAGCTCCCCCGAGAGGGTTGGCTACACCTTC. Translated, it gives CASSSPERVGYTF.

The CDR3 region is CASSSSRQGNSQPQHF. The CDR3 DNA reads TGTGCCAGCAGCTCCTCAAGACAGGGGAATAGTCAGCCCCAGCATTTT. The chain is built from TRBV7-9 and TRBJ1-5; TRBD1 agrees at 8 bases. The V and J ends lost 4 bases and 6 bases, in that order; junction bases with no gene match: 11. From germline, CDR1 is SEHNR and CDR2 FQNEAQ (reference sequence). This CDR3 has 16 amino acids.

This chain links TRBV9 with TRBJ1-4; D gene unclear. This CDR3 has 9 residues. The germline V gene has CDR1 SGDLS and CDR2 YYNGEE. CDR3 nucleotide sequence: TGTGCAACTAATGAAAAACTGTTTTTT. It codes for CATNEKLFF. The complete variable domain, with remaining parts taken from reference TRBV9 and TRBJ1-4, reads DSGVTQTPKHLITATGQRVTLRCSPRSGDLSVYWYQQSLDQGLQFLIQYYNGEERAKGNILERFSAQQFPDLHSELNLSSLELGDSALYFCATNEKLFFGSGTQLSVL.

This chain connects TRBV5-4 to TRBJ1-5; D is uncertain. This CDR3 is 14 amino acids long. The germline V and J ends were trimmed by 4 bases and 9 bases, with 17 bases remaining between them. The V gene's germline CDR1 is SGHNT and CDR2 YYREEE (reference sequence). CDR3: CASSQGSGDGPQHF. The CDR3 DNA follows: TGTGCCAGCAGCCAAGGGTCCGGAGACGGGCCCCAGCATTTT.

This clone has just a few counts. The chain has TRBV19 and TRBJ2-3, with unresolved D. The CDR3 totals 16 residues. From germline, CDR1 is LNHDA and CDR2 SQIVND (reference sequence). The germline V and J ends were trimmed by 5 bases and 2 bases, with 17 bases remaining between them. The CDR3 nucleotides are TGTGCCAGTAGTCCCATTTCCATGCAGGCCACAGATACGCAGTATTTT. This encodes CASSPISMQATDTQYF. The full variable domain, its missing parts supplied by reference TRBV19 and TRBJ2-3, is DGGITQSPKYLFRKEGQNVTLSCEQNLNHDAMYWYRQDPGQGLRLIYYSQIVNDFQKGDIAEGYSVSREKKESFPLTVTSAQKNPTAFYLCASSPISMQATDTQYFGPGTRLTVL.

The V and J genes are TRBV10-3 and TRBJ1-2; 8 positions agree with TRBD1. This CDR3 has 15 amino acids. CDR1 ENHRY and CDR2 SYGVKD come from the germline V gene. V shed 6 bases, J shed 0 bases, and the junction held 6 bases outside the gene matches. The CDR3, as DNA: TGTGCCATCAGCGGACAGGGCTCGCCTAACTATGGCTACACCTTC. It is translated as CAISGQGSPNYGYTF.

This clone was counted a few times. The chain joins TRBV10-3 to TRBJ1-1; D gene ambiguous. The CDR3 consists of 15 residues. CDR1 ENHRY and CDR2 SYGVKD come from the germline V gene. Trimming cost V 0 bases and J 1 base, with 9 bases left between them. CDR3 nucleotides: TGTGCCATCAGTGAGTCGTATCTCCGGAACACTGAAGCTTTCTTT. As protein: CAISESYLRNTEAFF.

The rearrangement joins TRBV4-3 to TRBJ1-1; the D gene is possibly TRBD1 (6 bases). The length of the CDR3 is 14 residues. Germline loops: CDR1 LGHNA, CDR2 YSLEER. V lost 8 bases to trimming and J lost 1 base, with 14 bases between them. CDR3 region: CASGNRVGNTEAFF. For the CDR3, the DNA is TGCGCCAGCGGCAACAGGGTTGGGAACACTGAAGCTTTCTTT.

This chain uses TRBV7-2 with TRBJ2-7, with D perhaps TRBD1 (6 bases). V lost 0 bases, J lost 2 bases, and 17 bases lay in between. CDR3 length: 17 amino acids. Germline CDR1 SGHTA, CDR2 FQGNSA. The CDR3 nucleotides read TGTGCCAGCAGCTTAGCGACTAACAGGGCCACTCCCTACGAGCAGTACGTC. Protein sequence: CASSLATNRATPYEQYV.

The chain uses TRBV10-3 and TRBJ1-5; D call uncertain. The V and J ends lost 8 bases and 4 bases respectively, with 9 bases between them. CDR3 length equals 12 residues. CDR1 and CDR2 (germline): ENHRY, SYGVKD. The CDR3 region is CAILRRNQPQHF. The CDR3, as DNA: TGTGCCATCCTCAGGCGGAATCAGCCCCAGCATTTT.

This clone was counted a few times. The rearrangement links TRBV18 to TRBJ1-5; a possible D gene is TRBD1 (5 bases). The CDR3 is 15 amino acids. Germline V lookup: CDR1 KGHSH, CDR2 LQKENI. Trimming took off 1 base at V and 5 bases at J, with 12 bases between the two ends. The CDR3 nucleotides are TGTGCCAGCTCACCACAGGCGGGGGGAGATCAGCCCCAGCATTTT. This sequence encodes CASSPQAGGDQPQHF.

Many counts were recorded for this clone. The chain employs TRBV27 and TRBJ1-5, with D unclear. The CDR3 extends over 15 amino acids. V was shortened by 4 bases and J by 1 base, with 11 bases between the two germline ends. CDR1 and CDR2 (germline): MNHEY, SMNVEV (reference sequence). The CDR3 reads CASSSGAWSNQPQHF. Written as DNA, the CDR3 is TGTGCCAGCAGTTCGGGTGCATGGAGCAATCAGCCCCAGCATTTT.

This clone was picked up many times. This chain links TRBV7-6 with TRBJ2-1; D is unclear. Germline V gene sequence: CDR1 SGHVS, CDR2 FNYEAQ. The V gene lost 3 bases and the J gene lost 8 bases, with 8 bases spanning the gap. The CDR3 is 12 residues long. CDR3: CASSLSVHEQFF. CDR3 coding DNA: TGTGCCAGCAGCTTGAGTGTCCATGAGCAGTTCTTC.

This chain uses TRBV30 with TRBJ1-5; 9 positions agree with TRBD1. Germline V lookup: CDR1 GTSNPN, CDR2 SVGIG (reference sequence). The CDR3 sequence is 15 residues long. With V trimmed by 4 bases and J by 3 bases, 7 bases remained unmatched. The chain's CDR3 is CAWTIGTGHNQPQHF. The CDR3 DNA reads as TGTGCCTGGACCATCGGGACAGGGCACAATCAGCCCCAGCATTTT.

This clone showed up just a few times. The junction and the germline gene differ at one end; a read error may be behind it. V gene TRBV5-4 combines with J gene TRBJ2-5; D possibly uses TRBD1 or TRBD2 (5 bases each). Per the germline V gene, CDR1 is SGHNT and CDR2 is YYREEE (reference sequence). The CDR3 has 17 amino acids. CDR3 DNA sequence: TGCGCCAGCAGCCAAGATCGGCAGGGAGCATTCAGAGAGACCCAGTACTTC. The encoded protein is CASSQDRQGAFRETQYF.

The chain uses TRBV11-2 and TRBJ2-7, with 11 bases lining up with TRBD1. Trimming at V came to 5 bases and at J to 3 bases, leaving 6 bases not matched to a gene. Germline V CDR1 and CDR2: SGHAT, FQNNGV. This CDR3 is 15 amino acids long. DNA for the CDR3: TGTGCCAGCAGCCAAGGACAGGGGGCCGTCTACGAGCAGTACTTC. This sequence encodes CASSQGQGAVYEQYF.

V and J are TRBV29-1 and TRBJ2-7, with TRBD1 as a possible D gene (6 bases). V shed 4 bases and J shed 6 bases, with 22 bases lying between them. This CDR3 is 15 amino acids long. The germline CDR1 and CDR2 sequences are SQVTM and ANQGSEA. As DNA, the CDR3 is TGCAGCGTTGCCGCGATACAGGGACCTACGGGCGAGCAGTACTTC. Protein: CSVAAIQGPTGEQYF.

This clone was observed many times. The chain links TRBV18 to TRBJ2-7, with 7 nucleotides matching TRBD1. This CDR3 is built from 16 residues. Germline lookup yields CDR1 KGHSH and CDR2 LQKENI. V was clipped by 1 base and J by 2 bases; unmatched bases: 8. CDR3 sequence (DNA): TGTGCCAGCTCACCACGCCTACAGGGGAAACCCTACGAGCAGTACTTC. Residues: CASSPRLQGKPYEQYF.

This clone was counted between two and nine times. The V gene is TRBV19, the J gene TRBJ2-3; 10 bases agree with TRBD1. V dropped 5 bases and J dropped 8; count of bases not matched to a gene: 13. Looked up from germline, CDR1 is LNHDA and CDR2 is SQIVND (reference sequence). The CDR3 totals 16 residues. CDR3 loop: CASSPGPGQGSSTQYF. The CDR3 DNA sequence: TGTGCCAGTAGTCCAGGGCCGGGACAGGGGTCTTCTACGCAGTATTTT.

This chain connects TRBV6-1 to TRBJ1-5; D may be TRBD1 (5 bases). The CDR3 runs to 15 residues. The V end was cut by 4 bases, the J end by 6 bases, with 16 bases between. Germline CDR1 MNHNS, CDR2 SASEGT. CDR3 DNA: TGTGCCAGCAGTGCCCAGGGAGGGGTCACTCAGCCCCAGCATTTT. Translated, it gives CASSAQGGVTQPQHF.

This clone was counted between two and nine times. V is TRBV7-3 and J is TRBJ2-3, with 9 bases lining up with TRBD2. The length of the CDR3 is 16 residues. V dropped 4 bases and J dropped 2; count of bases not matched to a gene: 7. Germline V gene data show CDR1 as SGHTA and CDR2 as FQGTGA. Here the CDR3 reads CASSSTSGVYTDTQYF. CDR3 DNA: TGTGCCAGCAGCTCGACTAGCGGAGTCTACACAGATACGCAGTATTTT. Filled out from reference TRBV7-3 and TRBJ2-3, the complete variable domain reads GAGVSQTPSNKVTEKGKYVELRCDPISGHTALYWYRQSLGQGPEFLIYFQGTGAADDSGLPNDRFFAVRPEGSVSTLKIQRTERGDSAVYLCASSSTSGVYTDTQYFGPGTRLTVL.

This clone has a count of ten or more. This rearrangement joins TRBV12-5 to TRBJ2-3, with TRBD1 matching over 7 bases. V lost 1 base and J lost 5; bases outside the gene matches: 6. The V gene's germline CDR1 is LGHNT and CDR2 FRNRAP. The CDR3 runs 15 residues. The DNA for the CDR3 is TGTGCTAGTGGTTTGGCCAGGGGGAGTGAAGATACGCAGTATTTT. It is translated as CASGLARGSEDTQYF. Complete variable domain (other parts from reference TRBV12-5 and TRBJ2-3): DARVTQTPRHKVTEMGQEVTMRCQPILGHNTVFWYRQTMMQGLELLAYFRNRAPLDDSGMPKDRFSAEMPDATLATLKIQPSEPRDSAVYFCASGLARGSEDTQYFGPGTRLTVL.

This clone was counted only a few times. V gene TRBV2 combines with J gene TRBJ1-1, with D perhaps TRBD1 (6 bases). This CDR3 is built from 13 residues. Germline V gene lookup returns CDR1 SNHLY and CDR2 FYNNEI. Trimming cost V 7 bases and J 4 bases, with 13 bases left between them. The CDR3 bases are TGTGCCAGCAAACCGTTGGGGGCCACTGAAGCTTTCTTT. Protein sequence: CASKPLGATEAFF.